A selection of T cell receptor beta chains follows, all from one sample in a study of blood T cell repertoires in COVID-19. The protocol was immunoSEQ multiplex PCR, while the TCRdb copy is restricted to in-frame clones and leaves out a portion. Among about 210,000 clones, just under 85% were seen once, and the ten largest hold less than 8%. Sequenced material: peripheral blood. The receptors were gathered from a woman aged 50 to 60 with active or convalescent COVID-19. The CDR3 runs from the conserved cysteine through the conserved F or W. The D gene is left open where the match is weak. The size entry is marked missing in some rows and otherwise reads once, few, many or a size class.

V gene,J gene,clone size,D gene,CDR3 protein,CDR3 DNA
TRBV10-2,TRBJ1-2,.,TRBD1,CASSYMGQGALSGYTF,TGCGCCAGCAGTTACATGGGACAGGGGGCTTTGAGTGGCTACACCTTC
TRBV7-3,TRBJ2-1,.,.,CASSLTGALHNEQFF,TGTGCCAGCAGCTTAACAGGGGCTCTGCACAATGAGCAGTTCTTC
TRBV5-1,TRBJ1-4,.,.,CASSLDPAGKMDEKLFF,TGCGCCAGCAGCTTGGATCCGGCAGGGAAGATGGATGAAAAACTGTTTTTT
TRBV6-2/TRBV6-3,TRBJ1-2,.,.,CASSRDTVNYGYTF,TGTGCCAGCAGTCGGGACACCGTTAACTATGGCTACACCTTC
TRBV28,TRBJ1-2,.,.,CASSTGGAGRGYTF,TGTGCCAGCAGTACGGGGGGGGCGGGACGCGGCTACACCTTC
TRBV14,TRBJ1-1,.,.,CASSRQENTEAFF,TGTGCCAGCAGCCGACAGGAAAACACTGAAGCTTTCTTT
TRBV18,TRBJ1-5,.,.,CASSRVPPGVLQPQHF,TGTGCCAGCTCACGAGTCCCCCCGGGTGTTTTGCAGCCCCAGCATTTT
TRBV11-2,TRBJ2-7,.,.,CATEQGDGSYEQYF,TGTGCCACCGAGCAAGGAGACGGATCCTACGAGCAGTACTTC
TRBV28,TRBJ1-5,.,.,CASSSSGRGNQPQHF,TGTGCCAGCAGCTCCTCGGGCAGGGGCAATCAGCCCCAGCATTTT
TRBV7-9,TRBJ1-5,.,TRBD1,CASSLDRGLQHF,TGTGCCAGCAGCTTAGACAGGGGGCTGCAGCATTTT
TRBV3-1/TRBV3-2,TRBJ1-2,.,.,CASSQGSGTSGGYTF,TGTGCCAGCAGCCAGGGATCGGGGACATCGGGTGGCTACACCTTC
TRBV5-1,TRBJ1-2,.,TRBD1,CASRPDHPGQLYGYTF,TGCGCCAGCAGACCCGACCACCCGGGACAGTTATATGGCTACACCTTC
TRBV9,TRBJ2-7,.,.,CASSVFLNSKRSSYEQYF,TGTGCCAGCAGCGTATTCCTTAATTCGAAGCGGAGCTCCTACGAGCAGTACTTC
TRBV12-5,TRBJ2-6,.,TRBD1,CASGLGDRVGYSGANVLTF,TGTGCTAGTGGTTTGGGGGACAGGGTAGGATACTCTGGGGCCAACGTCCTGACTTTC
TRBV5-1,TRBJ2-1,.,TRBD2,CASRATGLAGGYEQFF,TGCGCCAGCAGGGCCACCGGACTAGCGGGAGGGTATGAGCAGTTCTTC
TRBV9,TRBJ2-1,.,.,CASSVEGESYNEQFF,TGTGCCAGCAGCGTAGAGGGGGAGTCCTACAATGAGCAGTTCTTC
TRBV5-1,TRBJ1-4,.,TRBD1,CASSPTGGGSEKLFF,TGCGCCAGCAGCCCGACAGGGGGCGGGAGTGAAAAACTGTTTTTT
TRBV6-5,TRBJ2-1,.,TRBD1,CASILTGGAGHEQFF,TGTGCCAGCATCCTGACAGGGGGCGCCGGCCATGAGCAGTTCTTC
TRBV5-1,TRBJ1-2,once,TRBD1,CASSFGTGTDGYTF,TGCGCCAGCAGCTTCGGGACAGGGACGGATGGCTACACCTTC
TRBV25-1,TRBJ2-2,.,TRBD2,CASKPGTSGRANTGELFF,TGTGCCAGCAAACCCGGGACTAGCGGGAGGGCCAACACCGGGGAGCTGTTTTTT
TRBV28,TRBJ2-5,.,TRBD1,CATSLQGAPETQYF,TGTGCCACCTCCCTACAGGGGGCCCCAGAGACCCAGTACTTC
TRBV11-2,TRBJ2-7,.,TRBD1,CASSLRGQGTYEQYF,TGTGCCAGCAGCTTGAGAGGACAGGGAACCTACGAGCAGTACTTC